This TCR beta chain is drawn from a study of blood T cell repertoires in COVID-19. Study context: COVID-19 samples, acute and convalescent, were from the United States, Italy and Spain. In each case, the material was cDNA or gDNA derived from T cells, B-cell-depleted T cells, or PBMCs.

In the study's own analysis: Reference gene primer amplification yielded estimated nucleated cell counts. This table comes from immunoSEQ multiplex PCR, and its TCRdb copy is limited to in-frame clones, with some not included. V, J and clone size reflect that table, while D and trimming were determined from the DNA. The sample has about 120,000 clones, 85% to 90% seen once; the top ten hold roughly a quarter. Germline loops: CDR1 SGHRS, CDR2 YFSETQ. CDR3 length: 16 residues. V gave up 5 bases and J gave up 1 base; unmatched junction bases: 11. The V gene is TRBV5-1, the J gene TRBJ2-7; 8 bases map to TRBD1. This sequence originates from a man in his 70s with active or convalescent COVID-19. Sequences were obtained from peripheral blood. This CDR3 is CASRYSSGTGSYEQYF. CDR3 coding DNA: TGCGCCAGCAGGTATTCTTCAGGGACAGGATCCTACGAGCAGTACTTC. The whole variable domain, filled in from reference TRBV5-1 and TRBJ2-7, reads KAGVTQTPRYLIKTRGQQVTLSCSPISGHRSVSWYQQTPGQGLQFLFEYFSETQRNKGNFPGRFSGRQFSNSRSEMNVSTLELGDSALYLCASRYSSGTGSYEQYFGPGTRLTVT.